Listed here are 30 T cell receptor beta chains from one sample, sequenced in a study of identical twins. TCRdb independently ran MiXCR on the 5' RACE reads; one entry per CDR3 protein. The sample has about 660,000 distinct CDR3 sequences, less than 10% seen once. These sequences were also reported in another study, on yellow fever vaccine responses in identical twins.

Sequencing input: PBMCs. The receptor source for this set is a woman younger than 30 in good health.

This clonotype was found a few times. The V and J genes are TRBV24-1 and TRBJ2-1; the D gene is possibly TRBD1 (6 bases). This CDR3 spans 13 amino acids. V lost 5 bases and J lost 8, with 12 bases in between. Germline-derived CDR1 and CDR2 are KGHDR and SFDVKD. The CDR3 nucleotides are TGTGCCACCAGTGGGGCGGACAGACATGAGCAGTTCTTC. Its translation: CATSGADRHEQFF.

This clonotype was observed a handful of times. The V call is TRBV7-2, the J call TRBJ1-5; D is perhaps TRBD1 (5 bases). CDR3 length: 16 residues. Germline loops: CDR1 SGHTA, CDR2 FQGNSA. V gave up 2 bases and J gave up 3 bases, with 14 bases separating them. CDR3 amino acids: CASSLLTGLHNQPQHF. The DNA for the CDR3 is TGTGCCAGCAGCTTACTTACGGGACTCCACAATCAGCCCCAGCATTTT.

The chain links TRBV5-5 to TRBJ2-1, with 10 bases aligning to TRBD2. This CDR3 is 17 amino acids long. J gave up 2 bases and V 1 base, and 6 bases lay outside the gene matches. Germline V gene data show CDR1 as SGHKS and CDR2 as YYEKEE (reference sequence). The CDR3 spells CASSLPKSGGAYNEQFF. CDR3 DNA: TGTGCCAGCAGCTTGCCAAAAAGCGGGGGGGCCTACAATGAGCAGTTCTTC.

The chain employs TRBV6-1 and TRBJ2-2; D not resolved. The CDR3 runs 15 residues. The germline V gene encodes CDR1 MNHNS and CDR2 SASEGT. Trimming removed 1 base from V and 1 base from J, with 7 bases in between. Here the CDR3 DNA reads TGTGCCAGCAGTGAAGGGGATTTGAACACCGGGGAGCTGTTTTTT. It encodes CASSEGDLNTGELFF.

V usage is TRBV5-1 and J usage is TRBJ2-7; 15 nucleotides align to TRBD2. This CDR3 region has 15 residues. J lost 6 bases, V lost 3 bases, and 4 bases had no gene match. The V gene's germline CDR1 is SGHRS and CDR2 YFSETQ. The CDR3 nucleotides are TGCGCCAGCAGCTCCGGACTAGCGGGGGGGACCGAGCAGTACTTC. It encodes CASSSGLAGGTEQYF. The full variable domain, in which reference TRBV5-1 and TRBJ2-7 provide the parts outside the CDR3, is KAGVTQTPRYLIKTRGQQVTLSCSPISGHRSVSWYQQTPGQGLQFLFEYFSETQRNKGNFPGRFSGRQFSNSRSEMNVSTLELGDSALYLCASSSGLAGGTEQYFGPGTRLTVT.

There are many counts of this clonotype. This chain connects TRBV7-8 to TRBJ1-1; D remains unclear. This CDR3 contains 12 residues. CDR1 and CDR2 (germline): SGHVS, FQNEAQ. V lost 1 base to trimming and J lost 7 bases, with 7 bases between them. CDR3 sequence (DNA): TGTGCCAGCAGCTTAGGGGGAATTGAAGCTTTCTTT. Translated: CASSLGGIEAFF.

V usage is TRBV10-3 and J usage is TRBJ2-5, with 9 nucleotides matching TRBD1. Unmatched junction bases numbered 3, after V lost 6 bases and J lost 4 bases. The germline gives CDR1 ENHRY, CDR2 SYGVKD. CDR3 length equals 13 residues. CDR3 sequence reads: CAIRGGQGETQYF. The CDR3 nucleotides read TGTGCCATCAGAGGGGGACAGGGAGAGACCCAGTACTTC.

The CDR3 spells CASSPPDRRLQETQYF. The DNA for the CDR3 is TGTGCCAGCAGCCCCCCGGACAGGCGGCTCCAAGAGACCCAGTACTTC. V gene TRBV6-2 or TRBV6-3 combines with J gene TRBJ2-5; 7 bases match TRBD1. The CDR3 length is 16 residues. Germline V CDR1 and CDR2: MNHEY, SVGEGT. V lost 6 bases, J lost 1 base, and 11 bases stayed unmatched.

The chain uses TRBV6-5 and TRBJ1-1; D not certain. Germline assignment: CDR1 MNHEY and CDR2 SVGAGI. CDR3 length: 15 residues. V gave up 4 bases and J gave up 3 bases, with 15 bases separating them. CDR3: CASSSPGGGDTEAFF. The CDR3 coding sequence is TGTGCCAGCAGTTCACCCGGCGGAGGCGACACTGAAGCTTTCTTT.

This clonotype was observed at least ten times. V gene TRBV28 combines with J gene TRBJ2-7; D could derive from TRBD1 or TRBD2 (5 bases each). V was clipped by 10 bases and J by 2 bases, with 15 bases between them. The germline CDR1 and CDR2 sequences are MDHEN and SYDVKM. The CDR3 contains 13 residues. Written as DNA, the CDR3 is TGTGCCACCTCGGTAGAGGGACCCTACGAGCAGTACTTC. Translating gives CATSVEGPYEQYF. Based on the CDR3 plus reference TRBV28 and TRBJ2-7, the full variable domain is DVKVTQSSRYLVKRTGEKVFLECVQDMDHENMFWYRQDPGLGLRLIYFSYDVKMKEKGDIPEGYSVSREKKERFSLILESASTNQTSMYLCATSVEGPYEQYFGPGTRLTVT.

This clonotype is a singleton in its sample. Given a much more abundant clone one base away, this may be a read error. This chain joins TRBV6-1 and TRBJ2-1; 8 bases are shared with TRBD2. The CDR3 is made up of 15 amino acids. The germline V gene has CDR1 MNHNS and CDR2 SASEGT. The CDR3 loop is CASNPSGGKGNERFF. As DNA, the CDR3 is TGTGCCAGCAACCCCAGCGGGGGTAAGGGTAATGAGCGGTTCTTC.

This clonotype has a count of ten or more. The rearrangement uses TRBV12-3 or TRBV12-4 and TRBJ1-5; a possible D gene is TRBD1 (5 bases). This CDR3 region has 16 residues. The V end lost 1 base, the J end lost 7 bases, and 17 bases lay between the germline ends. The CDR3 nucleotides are TGTGCCAGCAGTTTAGAGATGGGGGGGTTTTACCAGCCCCAGCATTTT. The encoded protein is CASSLEMGGFYQPQHF.

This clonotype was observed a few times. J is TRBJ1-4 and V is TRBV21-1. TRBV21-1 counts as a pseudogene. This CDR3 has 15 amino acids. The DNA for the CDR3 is TGTGCCAGCAGCATAGGCGGGGGGAGCGGTGAAAAACTGTTTTTT. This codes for CASSIGGGSGEKLFF.

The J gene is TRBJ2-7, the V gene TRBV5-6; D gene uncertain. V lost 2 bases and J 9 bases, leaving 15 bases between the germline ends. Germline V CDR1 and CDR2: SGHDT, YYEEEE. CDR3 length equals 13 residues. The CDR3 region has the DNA TGTGCCAGCAGCTTTGGACCCGACATTGGGCAGTACTTC. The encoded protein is CASSFGPDIGQYF.

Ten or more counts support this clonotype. The CDR3 DNA sequence: TGCGCCAGCAGCCTGAGATCGGACAGGGGGCGTTCCGGGGAGCTGTTTTTT. Amino acid sequence: CASSLRSDRGRSGELFF. The chain uses TRBV5-1 and TRBJ2-2, with TRBD1 identical over 11 bases. Germline CDR1 and CDR2: SGHRS and YFSETQ. V lost 4 bases, J lost 6 bases, and 11 bases stayed unmatched. This CDR3 spans 17 amino acids.

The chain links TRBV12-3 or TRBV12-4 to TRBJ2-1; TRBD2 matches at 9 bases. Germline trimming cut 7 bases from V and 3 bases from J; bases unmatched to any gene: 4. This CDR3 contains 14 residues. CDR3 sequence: CASTAGGDYNEQFF. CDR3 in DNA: TGTGCCAGCACCGCGGGAGGGGACTACAATGAGCAGTTCTTC.

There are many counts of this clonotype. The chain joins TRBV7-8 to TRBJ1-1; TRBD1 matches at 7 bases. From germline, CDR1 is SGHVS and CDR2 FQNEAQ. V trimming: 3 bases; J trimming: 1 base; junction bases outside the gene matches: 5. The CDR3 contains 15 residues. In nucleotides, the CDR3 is TGTGCCAGCAGCTTTAAACAGGGGAAGAACACTGAAGCTTTCTTT. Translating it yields CASSFKQGKNTEAFF.

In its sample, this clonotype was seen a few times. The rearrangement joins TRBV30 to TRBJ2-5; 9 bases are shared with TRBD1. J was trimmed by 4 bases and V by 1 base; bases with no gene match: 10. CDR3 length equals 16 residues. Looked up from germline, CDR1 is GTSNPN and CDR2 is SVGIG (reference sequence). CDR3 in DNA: TGTGCCTGGAGTGAACCAAAGACAGGGGGTATAGAGACCCAGTACTTC. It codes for CAWSEPKTGGIETQYF. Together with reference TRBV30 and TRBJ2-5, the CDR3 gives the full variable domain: SQTIHQWPATLVQPVGSPLSLECTVEGTSNPNLYWYRQAAGRGLQLLFYSVGIGQISSEVPQNLSASRPQDRQFILSSKKLLLSDSGFYLCAWSEPKTGGIETQYFGPGTRLLVL.

Here the CDR3 reads CSAHGVRSSYNEQFF. CDR3 DNA: TGCAGCGCCCACGGGGTTCGGAGCTCCTACAATGAGCAGTTCTTC. The chain combines TRBV29-1 with TRBJ2-1; D is possibly TRBD2 (5 bases). The germline V and J ends were trimmed by 7 bases and 0 bases, with 16 bases remaining between them. The CDR3 totals 15 residues. Germline lookup yields CDR1 SQVTM and CDR2 ANQGSEA.

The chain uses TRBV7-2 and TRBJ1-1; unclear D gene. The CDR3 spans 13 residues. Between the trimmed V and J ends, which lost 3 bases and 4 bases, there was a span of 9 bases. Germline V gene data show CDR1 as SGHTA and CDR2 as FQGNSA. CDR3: CASSFRRITEAFF. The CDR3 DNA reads TGTGCCAGCAGCTTTCGGCGGATCACTGAAGCTTTCTTT.

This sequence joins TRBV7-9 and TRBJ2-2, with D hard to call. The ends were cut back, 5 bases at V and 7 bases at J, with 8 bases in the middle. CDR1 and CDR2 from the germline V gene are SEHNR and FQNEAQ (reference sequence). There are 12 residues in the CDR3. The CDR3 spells CASSPGYGELFF. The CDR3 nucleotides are TGTGCCAGCAGCCCCGGCTACGGGGAGCTGTTTTTT.

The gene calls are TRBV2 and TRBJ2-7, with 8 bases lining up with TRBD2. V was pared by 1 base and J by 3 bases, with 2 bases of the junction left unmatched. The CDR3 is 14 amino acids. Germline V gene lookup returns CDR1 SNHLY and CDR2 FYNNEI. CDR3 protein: CASSEGLAGYEQYF. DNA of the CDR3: TGTGCCAGCAGTGAAGGCCTAGCGGGCTACGAGCAGTACTTC.

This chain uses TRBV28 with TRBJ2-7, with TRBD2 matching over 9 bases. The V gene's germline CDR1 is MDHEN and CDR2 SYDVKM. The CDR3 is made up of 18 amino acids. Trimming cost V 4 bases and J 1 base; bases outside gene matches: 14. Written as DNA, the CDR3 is TGTGCCAGCAGTTCCCTCTCCTCGGGAGCGGGGGGTTCCTACGAGCAGTACTTC. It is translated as CASSSLSSGAGGSYEQYF.

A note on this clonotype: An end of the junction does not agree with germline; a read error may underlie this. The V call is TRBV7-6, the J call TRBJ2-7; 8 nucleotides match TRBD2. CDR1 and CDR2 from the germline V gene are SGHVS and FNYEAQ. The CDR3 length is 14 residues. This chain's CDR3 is CSSSLAGNTYEQYF. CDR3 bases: TGTTCCAGCAGCTTAGCGGGGAATACCTACGAGCAGTACTTC. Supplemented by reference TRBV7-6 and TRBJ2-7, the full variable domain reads GAGVSQSPRYKVTKRGQDVALRCDPISGHVSLYWYRQALGQGPEFLTYFNYEAQQDKSGLPNDRFSAERPEGSISTLTIQRTEQRDSAMYRCSSSLAGNTYEQYFGPGTRLTVT.

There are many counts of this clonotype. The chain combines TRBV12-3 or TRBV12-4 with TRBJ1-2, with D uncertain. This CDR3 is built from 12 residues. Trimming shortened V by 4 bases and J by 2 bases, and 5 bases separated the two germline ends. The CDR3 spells CASSYANYGYTF. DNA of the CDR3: TGTGCCAGCAGTTATGCGAACTATGGCTACACCTTC.

CDR3 nucleotides: TGCGCCAGCAGCACCTCCGGGACAGGGTACAATGAGCAGTTCTTC. Amino acid sequence: CASSTSGTGYNEQFF. The V call is TRBV5-1, the J call TRBJ2-1; TRBD1 matches 9 bases. The germline V gene has CDR1 SGHRS and CDR2 YFSETQ. The J segment lost 4 bases and the V segment lost 4 bases, leaving 6 bases of the junction unmatched. The CDR3 length is 15 residues.

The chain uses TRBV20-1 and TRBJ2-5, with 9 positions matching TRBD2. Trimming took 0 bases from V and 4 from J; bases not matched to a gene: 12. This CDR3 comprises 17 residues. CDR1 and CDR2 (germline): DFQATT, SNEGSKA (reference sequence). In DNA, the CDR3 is TGCAGTGCTAGAGATCTGTCTAGCGGGGAGCCAGGAGAGACCCAGTACTTC. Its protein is CSARDLSSGEPGETQYF.

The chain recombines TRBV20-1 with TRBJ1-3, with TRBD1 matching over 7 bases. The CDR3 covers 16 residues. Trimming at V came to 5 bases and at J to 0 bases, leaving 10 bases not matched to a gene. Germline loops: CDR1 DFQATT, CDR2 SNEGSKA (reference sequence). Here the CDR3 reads CSAPEGGQASGNTIYF. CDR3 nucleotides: TGCAGTGCTCCCGAAGGCGGACAGGCCTCTGGAAACACCATATATTTT.

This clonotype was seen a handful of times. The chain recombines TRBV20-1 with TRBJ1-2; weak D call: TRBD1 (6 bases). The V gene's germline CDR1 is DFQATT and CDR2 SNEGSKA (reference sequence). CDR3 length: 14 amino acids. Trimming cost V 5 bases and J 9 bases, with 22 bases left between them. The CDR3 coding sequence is TGCAGTGCTTCTCTTGGGGGCGCGGTCTGGCGCTACACCTTC. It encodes CSASLGGAVWRYTF.

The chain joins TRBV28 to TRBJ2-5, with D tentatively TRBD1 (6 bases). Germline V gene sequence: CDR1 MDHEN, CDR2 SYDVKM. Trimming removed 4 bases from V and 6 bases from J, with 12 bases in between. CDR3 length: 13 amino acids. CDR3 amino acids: CASSSPTGQTQYF. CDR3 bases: TGTGCCAGCAGTTCCCCCACAGGGCAGACCCAGTACTTC.